These 26 T cell receptor beta chains were sequenced from one sample in a study of cytomegalovirus exposure and HLA in healthy donors. Primers for the PCR totalled 60 Vbeta and 13 Jbeta. Sequencing used immunoSEQ multiplex PCR; TCRdb keeps in-frame clones, though not all of them. This sample has 150,000 to 200,000 clones; roughly 74% occur once, and the top ten carry roughly 8.2%. The sample comprised PBMCs. These receptors came from a woman aged 40-49 years in good health and CMV-seropositive.

This clone was counted only a few times. This sequence joins TRBV28 and TRBJ2-2; D possibly corresponds to TRBD2 (7 bases). The CDR3 consists of 13 residues. With 7 bases removed from V and 6 bases from J, the gap between germline ends came to 12 bases. Germline V gives CDR1 MDHEN, CDR2 SYDVKM. The CDR3 loop reads CASKRGAAGELFF. In nucleotides, the CDR3 is TGTGCCAGCAAACGGGGGGCTGCCGGGGAGCTGTTTTTT.

V usage is TRBV19 and J usage is TRBJ2-7; D uncertain. Looked up from germline, CDR1 is LNHDA and CDR2 is SQIVND (reference sequence). V shed 10 bases and J shed 2 bases, with 15 bases lying between them. CDR3 size: 13 residues. CDR3 region: CATSPAGAYEQYF. The DNA of the CDR3 is TGTGCCACTTCACCCGCAGGCGCCTACGAGCAGTACTTC.

The chain recombines TRBV10-3 with TRBJ1-2; no reliable D call. The length of the CDR3 is 16 residues. Germline CDR1 is ENHRY and CDR2 is SYGVKD. The ends were cut back, 2 bases at V and 0 bases at J, with 13 bases in the middle. The CDR3 spells CAISEIEAAANYGYTF. CDR3 in DNA: TGTGCCATCAGTGAGATTGAGGCAGCTGCTAACTATGGCTACACCTTC.

This clone was counted a few times. This rearrangement joins TRBV19 to TRBJ2-7; D is uncertain. Trimming cost V 5 bases and J 6 bases, with 14 bases left between them. Germline V gene data show CDR1 as LNHDA and CDR2 as SQIVND (reference sequence). The CDR3 has 13 amino acids. CDR3 residues: CASSATVVAEQYF. As DNA, the CDR3 is TGTGCCAGTAGTGCTACCGTGGTTGCCGAGCAGTACTTC.

This clone was counted only a few times. The chain links TRBV5-6 to TRBJ1-2, with D maybe TRBD1 (5 bases). CDR1 and CDR2 (germline): SGHDT, YYEEEE. The V end lost 1 base, the J end lost 6 bases, and 10 bases lay between the germline ends. The CDR3 runs 13 residues. The CDR3 region is CASSLRQIDGYTF. The DNA of the CDR3 is TGTGCCAGCAGCTTGCGACAGATCGATGGCTACACCTTC.

This clone has only one observation. The gene calls are TRBV23-1 and TRBJ2-7, with TRBD1 matching over 9 bases. TRBV23-1 is treated as an ORF (open reading frame) with a function not yet certain. The CDR3 is 19 amino acids. J was trimmed by 3 bases and V by 5 bases; bases with no gene match: 20. Here the CDR3 reads CASSGAGTGPRTAFYEQYF. CDR3 DNA: TGCGCCAGCAGTGGTGCCGGGACAGGGCCCCGTACGGCTTTCTACGAGCAGTACTTC.

This clone was detected only once. At one boundary the junction diverges from the germline segment, which might be a read error. The chain carries TRBV4-2 and TRBJ2-7; TRBD1 matches 10 bases. Germline loops: CDR1 LGHNA, CDR2 YNFKEQ. CDR3 length: 17 amino acids. The CDR3 spells CASRQAEGTGVSYEQYF. For the CDR3, the DNA is TGTGCCAGCAGGCAAGCCGAGGGGACAGGGGTTTCCTACGAGCAGTACTTC.

This chain connects TRBV11-2 to TRBJ2-7; D possibly corresponds to TRBD2 (6 bases). Trimming removed 0 bases at V and 6 bases at J, with 9 bases between. This CDR3 has 13 residues. The germline CDR1 and CDR2 sequences are SGHAT and FQNNGV. Written as DNA, the CDR3 is TGTGCCAGCAGCTTAGATGGAGGGTTCGAGCAGTACTTC. Translated: CASSLDGGFEQYF.

This clone was observed a handful of times. CDR3 coding DNA: TGTGCCAGGGGGGCTTCTGAAGCTTTCTTT. Translation: CARGASEAFF. The chain has TRBV21-1 and TRBJ1-1; TRBD1 reflects the table's D call only, with no check against the DNA. TRBV21-1 is classified as a pseudogene. The CDR3 is 10 residues long.

This clone was detected a few times. The chain joins TRBV7-2 to TRBJ2-1; 9 nucleotides line up with TRBD2. The CDR3 length is 18 residues. CDR1 is SGHTA, CDR2 FQGNSA, per germline. Trimming at V came to 2 bases and at J to 5 bases, leaving 13 bases not matched to a gene. Here the CDR3 reads CASSLRVAGVPLNNEQFF. The DNA of the CDR3 is TGTGCCAGCAGCTTACGGGTAGCGGGAGTACCCCTTAACAATGAGCAGTTCTTC. The full variable domain, its missing parts supplied by reference TRBV7-2 and TRBJ2-1, is GAGVSQSPSNKVTEKGKDVELRCDPISGHTALYWYRQSLGQGLEFLIYFQGNSAPDKSGLPSDRFSAERTGGSVSTLTIQRTQQEDSAVYLCASSLRVAGVPLNNEQFFGPGTRLTVL.

The chain joins TRBV30 to TRBJ2-1; 7 positions agree with TRBD2. Germline V gene lookup returns CDR1 GTSNPN and CDR2 SVGIG (reference sequence). This CDR3 is 15 amino acids long. The V segment lost 2 bases and the J segment 7 bases; nucleotides outside the gene matches: 11. DNA for the CDR3: TGTGCCTGGAGTAGGGGTGGGAGGGTTGGGAATGAGCAGTTCTTC. Protein: CAWSRGGRVGNEQFF.

The chain carries TRBV27 and TRBJ1-2, with a tentative D call TRBD1 (6 bases). The CDR3 is 12 residues long. From germline, CDR1 is MNHEY and CDR2 SMNVEV (reference sequence). The V gene lost 5 bases and the J gene lost 6 bases, with 10 bases spanning the gap. CDR3 sequence (DNA): TGTGCCAGCAGTGGCGCAGGGGATGGCTACACCTTC. Residues: CASSGAGDGYTF.

This chain uses TRBV4-1 with TRBJ2-7, with 8 bases that match TRBD2. The CDR3 extends over 18 amino acids. V was clipped by 1 base and J by 4 bases; unmatched bases: 15. Germline V gene data show CDR1 as MGHRA and CDR2 as YSYEKL. The CDR3: CASSQGGIAGNGLYEQYF. DNA of the CDR3: TGCGCCAGCAGCCAAGGGGGGATAGCGGGAAATGGGTTGTACGAGCAGTACTTC.

This clone was seen a few times. The chain recombines TRBV7-3 with TRBJ2-4, with unresolved D. CDR3 length: 16 residues. V was trimmed by 5 bases and J by 0 bases, leaving 14 bases between them. Germline loops: CDR1 SGHTA, CDR2 FQGTGA. In DNA, the CDR3 is TGTGCCAGCAGCGCCTCCATTGGGCAAGCCAAAAACATTCAGTACTTC. Translated, it gives CASSASIGQAKNIQYF.

This clone has a single count. The chain recombines TRBV10-1 with TRBJ2-7, with D possibly matching TRBD2 (5 bases). This CDR3 has 14 amino acids. Trimming took 2 bases from V and 3 from J, leaving 11 bases between them. Per germline, CDR1 WNHNN and CDR2 SYGVQD (reference sequence). The CDR3 here is CASSESAGIYEQYF. DNA for the CDR3: TGCGCCAGCAGTGAGAGTGCCGGGATCTACGAGCAGTACTTC.

V usage is TRBV18 and J usage is TRBJ2-3; D might be TRBD1 (5 bases). Germline CDR1 is KGHSH and CDR2 is LQKENI. V was cut by 1 base and J by 2 bases, with 10 bases left in between. CDR3 length equals 15 residues. As DNA, the CDR3 is TGTGCCAGCTCACCACAGGGGTTGGTCACAGATACGCAGTATTTT. It is translated as CASSPQGLVTDTQYF.

A note on this clone: The germline gene is not matched at one end of the junction; a read error may be the cause. This sequence joins TRBV7-3 and TRBJ2-6; D not certain. The CDR3 extends over 15 amino acids. Per the germline V gene, CDR1 is SGHTA and CDR2 is FQGTGA. The CDR3 region has the DNA TGTGCCAGCGGCTTGTCCAACTCTGGGGCCAACGTCCTGACTTTC. This translates into CASGLSNSGANVLTF.

This chain links TRBV2 with TRBJ1-5; 8 positions agree with TRBD1. The germline V gene encodes CDR1 SNHLY and CDR2 FYNNEI. V lost 4 bases to trimming and J lost 6 bases; unmatched junction nucleotides: 5. This CDR3 region has 14 residues. The chain's CDR3 is CASSGQGAPQPQHF. The CDR3 DNA sequence: TGTGCCAGCAGTGGGCAGGGGGCTCCTCAGCCCCAGCATTTT.

The CDR3 region has the DNA TGTGCCAGTAGTACGGGGACTAGCGGCCCCGGGGAGCTGTTTTTT. It yields the protein CASSTGTSGPGELFF. V usage is TRBV19 and J usage is TRBJ2-2, with 11 bases fitting TRBD2. The CDR3 contains 15 residues. Germline assignment: CDR1 LNHDA and CDR2 SQIVND (reference sequence). V gave up 4 bases and J gave up 6 bases; unmatched junction bases: 4.

This chain connects TRBV27 to TRBJ2-5; D may be TRBD2 (6 bases). The J call may be mistaken, given a closer DNA end match to TRBJ2-7. In germline, CDR1 is MNHEY, CDR2 SMNVEV (reference sequence). CDR3 length: 12 residues. The CDR3 here is CASGGSGYEQYF. The CDR3, as DNA: TGTGCCAGCGGGGGTAGCGGATACGAGCAGTACTTC.

V usage is TRBV29-1 and J usage is TRBJ2-1; 8 bases agree with TRBD1. The CDR3 runs 15 residues. Per germline, CDR1 SQVTM and CDR2 ANQGSEA. The ends lost 0 bases at V and 5 bases at J; junction bases unmatched: 6. CDR3 in DNA: TGCAGCGTTGAAGAGGACAGGGTGGCCCACAATGAGCAGTTCTTC. It translates to CSVEEDRVAHNEQFF.

The J gene is TRBJ1-1, the V gene TRBV19, with 8 bases lining up with TRBD1. Germline assignment: CDR1 LNHDA and CDR2 SQIVND (reference sequence). The V segment lost 4 bases and the J segment 1 base; nucleotides outside the gene matches: 8. There are 16 residues in the CDR3. The CDR3 loop reads CASSTPTGAQNTEAFF. For the CDR3, the DNA is TGTGCCAGTAGTACGCCGACAGGGGCCCAGAACACTGAAGCTTTCTTT.

This sequence joins TRBV9 and TRBJ2-5, with 8 bases that match TRBD2. V trimming: 1 base; J trimming: 4 bases; junction bases outside the gene matches: 12. The CDR3 covers 17 residues. Germline V gives CDR1 SGDLS, CDR2 YYNGEE. CDR3 DNA sequence: TGTGCCAGCAGCGTATATTCCGGAGCGGGAGTAGGAGAGACCCAGTACTTC. As protein: CASSVYSGAGVGETQYF.

The V gene is TRBV4-3, the J gene TRBJ2-2, with 8 bases aligning to TRBD2. The CDR3 is made up of 16 amino acids. With 0 bases clipped from V and 4 bases from J, the junction kept 4 bases outside the gene matches. Germline V gives CDR1 LGHNA, CDR2 YSLEER. The CDR3 nucleotides are TGCGCCAGCAGCCAAGATCCGGGAGGGGTCACCGGGGAGCTGTTTTTT. Translating it yields CASSQDPGGVTGELFF.

The chain employs TRBV6-1 and TRBJ1-2; D remains unclear. V lost 6 bases, J lost 3 bases, and 11 bases lay in between. This CDR3 contains 13 residues. Germline V gene lookup returns CDR1 MNHNS and CDR2 SASEGT. This CDR3 is CASSVRTDYGYTF. CDR3 DNA sequence: TGTGCCAGCAGCGTAAGGACTGACTATGGCTACACCTTC.

This chain joins TRBV27 and TRBJ2-3; 7 nucleotides align to TRBD2. The ends lost 8 bases at V and 5 bases at J; junction bases unmatched: 7. Germline assignment: CDR1 MNHEY and CDR2 SMNVEV (reference sequence). CDR3 length: 13 residues. CDR3 DNA: TGTGCCAGCTGGCGGGGGTTCGGAGATACGCAGTATTTT. Amino acid sequence: CASWRGFGDTQYF.